This T cell receptor (beta chain) was captured in a study of blood T cell repertoires in COVID-19. V gave up 0 bases and J gave up 13 bases; unmatched junction bases: 7. The germline CDR1 and CDR2 sequences are LGHNA and YNFKEQ. This CDR3 spans 15 amino acids. The method was immunoSEQ multiplex PCR; TCRdb's version includes in-frame clones alone and lacks a portion of them. This sample has 100,000 to 150,000 clones, with 81% found just once. Sequencing was performed on peripheral blood. This chain joins TRBV4-2 and TRBJ1-6, with 9 bases fitting TRBD1. The sequence came from a man aged 25-45 years with COVID-19, enrolled during active disease. For the CDR3, the DNA is TGTGCCAGCAGCCAAGAAAACAGGGGGCGAACCCCCCTCCACTTT. Translated, it gives CASSQENRGRTPLHF.